A selection of T cell receptor beta chains follows, all from one sample in a study of T cells in tumors after PD-1 blockade. Measured with immunoSEQ multiplex PCR; TCRdb has only the in-frame clones, and not every one. Of about 47,000 clones in the sample, roughly 79% were seen once. Here the sequenced sample was PBMCs, taken before anti-PD-1 treatment. The receptors originated from a human donor with basal cell carcinoma. CDR3s include the opening cysteine and the closing phenylalanine or tryptophan. D genes are given only for firm matches. The size of a clone is reported for some rows only, either as once, few or many, or as a class for expanded clones.

cdr3_aa cdr3_nt v_call clone_size d_call j_call
CASSQGGSSGNTIYF TGTGCCAGCAGCCAAGGTGGGAGCTCTGGAAACACCATATATTTT TRBV3-1/TRBV3-2 - - TRBJ1-3
CASSPQTPGQGINEQYF TGCGCCAGCAGCCCACAAACTCCGGGACAGGGGATAAACGAGCAGTACTTC TRBV4-1 - TRBD1 TRBJ2-7
CASRPQVRYGYTF TGCGCCAGCAGACCGCAGGTGCGCTATGGCTACACCTTC TRBV5-1 - - TRBJ1-2
CASSQGVIWGTEAFF TGTGCCAGCAGCCAAGGGGTCATCTGGGGCACTGAAGCTTTCTTT TRBV14 - - TRBJ1-1
CASSQDLEGYNEKLFF TGTGCCAGCAGCCAAGATCTTGAAGGTTATAATGAAAAACTGTTTTTT TRBV3-1/TRBV3-2 - - TRBJ1-4
CASSLDGVGQGARGYTF TGTGCCAGCAGCTTAGATGGGGTGGGACAGGGGGCGCGTGGCTACACCTTC TRBV11-3 - TRBD1 TRBJ1-2
CAWSVGSARVHF TGTGCCTGGAGTGTGGGTTCGGCCAGAGTTCATTTT TRBV30 - - TRBJ1-5
CASSASAGTGWWFSNGYTF TGTGCCAGCAGTGCAAGCGCCGGGACAGGGTGGTGGTTTTCCAATGGCTACACCTTC TRBV6-1 - TRBD1 TRBJ1-2
CASSSSGTGGTNEKLFF TGTGCCAGCAGCTCCTCCGGGACAGGTGGAACTAATGAAAAACTGTTTTTT TRBV5-8 - TRBD1 TRBJ1-4
CASSYGWNTEAFF TGTGCCAGCAGTTACGGTTGGAACACTGAAGCTTTCTTT TRBV6-5 - - TRBJ1-1
CASSGTGDYEQYF TGTGCCAGCAGTGGGACAGGGGACTACGAGCAGTACTTC TRBV3-1/TRBV3-2 - TRBD1 TRBJ2-7
CASSLEGQGFNEQFF TGCGCCAGCAGCTTGGAGGGACAGGGGTTTAATGAGCAGTTCTTC TRBV5-1 many TRBD1 TRBJ2-1
CASSIGVAVSTDTQYF TGCGCCAGCTCGATCGGGGTAGCGGTTAGCACAGATACGCAGTATTTT TRBV5-1 - - TRBJ2-3
CASSWPPGTSGSEQYF TGTGCCAGCAGTTGGCCCCCCGGGACTAGCGGGAGCGAGCAGTACTTC TRBV6-5 - TRBD2 TRBJ2-7
CASSPYPDEAFF TGTGCCAGCAGCCCTTATCCTGATGAAGCTTTCTTT TRBV7-9 - - TRBJ1-1
CASSLAGNLGDTYTF TGCGCCAGCAGCTTGGCAGGAAACCTAGGGGACACCTACACCTTC TRBV5-1 few - TRBJ1-2
CASRSGIQYF TGTGCCAGCAGGTCGGGCATTCAGTACTTC TRBV2 - - TRBJ2-4
CASSLGRQGNTEAFF TGTGCCAGCAGCTTGGGACGACAGGGAAACACTGAAGCTTTCTTT TRBV5-4 - TRBD1 TRBJ1-1
CASSYEGGTGELFF TGTGCCAGCAGTTACGAAGGGGGAACCGGGGAGCTGTTTTTT TRBV6-5 - - TRBJ2-2
CASSVYTGPDTQYF TGTGCCAGCAGCGTTTATACGGGACCAGATACGCAGTATTTT TRBV25-1 - - TRBJ2-3
CASSSNQPQHF TGTGCCAGCAGCAGCAATCAGCCCCAGCATTTT TRBV6-5 few - TRBJ1-5
CASGLMNTEAFF TGTGCCAGCGGACTGATGAACACTGAAGCTTTCTTT TRBV2 once - TRBJ1-1
CVSSYSRAMNTEAFF TGTGTCAGCAGTTACTCGAGGGCAATGAACACTGAAGCTTTCTTT TRBV6-5 - - TRBJ1-1
CASSQARGLGTEAFF TGTGCCAGCAGCCAAGCCAGGGGGCTTGGCACTGAAGCTTTCTTT TRBV3-1/TRBV3-2 - TRBD1 TRBJ1-1
CASSLTSGNTGELFF TGTGCCAGCAGCCTGACTAGCGGGAACACCGGGGAGCTGTTTTTT TRBV28 - TRBD2 TRBJ2-2
CASSPQGGALLNQPQHF TGTGCCAGCTCACCACAAGGGGGAGCCCTACTCAATCAGCCCCAGCATTTT TRBV18 few - TRBJ1-5
CASSPQVSDTQYF TGTGCCAGCAGCCCTCAGGTTTCAGATACGCAGTATTTT TRBV9 few - TRBJ2-3
CASSLSKEGVNEQFF TGTGCCAGCAGTTTATCGAAGGAAGGGGTCAATGAGCAGTTCTTC TRBV27 - - TRBJ2-1
CASSPPGNQETQYF TGTGCCAGCAGCCCACCGGGCAACCAAGAGACCCAGTACTTC TRBV28 - - TRBJ2-5
CASSLEQGGNTEAFF TGCGCCAGCAGCTTGGAACAGGGGGGGAACACTGAAGCTTTCTTT TRBV5-1 - TRBD1 TRBJ1-1
CATERSGGAGETQYF TGTGCCACCGAGAGGTCGGGAGGGGCCGGGGAGACCCAGTACTTC TRBV6-5 - TRBD2 TRBJ2-5
CASQTGGNSPLHF TGTGCCTCCCAGACAGGGGGAAATTCACCCCTCCACTTT TRBV19 - TRBD1 TRBJ1-6
CASSLYLGTARYNEQFF TGTGCCAGCAGTTTATACCTCGGGACAGCCCGCTACAATGAGCAGTTCTTC TRBV27 once TRBD1 TRBJ2-1
CASSPIGQGNTGELFF TGTGCCAGCTCACCCATCGGACAGGGCAACACCGGGGAGCTGTTTTTT TRBV18 - TRBD1 TRBJ2-2
CASSLDRDSYEQYF TGTGCCAGCAGCTTGGATCGCGACTCCTACGAGCAGTACTTC TRBV5-4 - - TRBJ2-7
CASSQDSGGRPPQHF TGTGCCAGCAGCCAAGATTCGGGGGGGCGTCCGCCCCAGCATTTT TRBV3-1/TRBV3-2 - - TRBJ1-5
CASSNRVSLHF TGTGCCAGCAGCAACAGGGTCTCACTCCACTTT TRBV6-5 - - TRBJ1-6
CATSRTGEAYEQYF TGTGCCACCAGTAGGACAGGGGAGGCCTACGAGCAGTACTTC TRBV24-1 - TRBD1 TRBJ2-7
CASSQGQGEGSPLHF TGTGCCAGCAGCCAAGGACAGGGGGAGGGGTCACCCCTCCACTTT TRBV3-1/TRBV3-2 - TRBD1 TRBJ1-6
CASSLSSGNTIYF TGTGCCAGCAGTTTAAGTTCTGGAAACACCATATATTTT TRBV28 few - TRBJ1-3
CASSPGTASQETQYF TGTGCCAGCAGCCCCGGGACGGCTTCCCAAGAGACCCAGTACTTC TRBV3-1/TRBV3-2 - - TRBJ2-5
CASSHPGTGPSSYEQYF TGCGCCAGCAGCCACCCCGGGACAGGGCCGAGCTCCTACGAGCAGTACTTC TRBV4-1 - TRBD1 TRBJ2-7
CASSREVGNTGELFF TGTGCCAGCAGCCGCGAGGTCGGAAACACCGGGGAGCTGTTTTTT TRBV14 - - TRBJ2-2
CASSGYGGGFGTDTQYF TGTGCCAGCAGTGGCTACGGGGGTGGATTTGGCACAGATACGCAGTATTTT TRBV2 - - TRBJ2-3
CASIRQNTEAFF TGTGCCAGCATTCGGCAGAACACTGAAGCTTTCTTT TRBV2 - - TRBJ1-1